This T cell receptor (beta chain) was sequenced for a study of Graves' ophthalmopathy and Graves' hyperthyroidism (dated by TCRdb to 2017 to 2018). Regarding the complete study: Peripheral blood samples were taken at the time of initial diagnosis, before any treatment was given. In total, some 140 blood samples were TCR-sequenced: fewer than 50 ophthalmopathy, under 80 hyperthyroidism and some 17 hyperthyroidism-to-ophthalmopathy patients. In roughly 6 hyperthyroidism patients, T-cell repertoires of thyroid tissue and blood were compared. Following sampling, methimazole starting at 30 mg daily was administered to hyperthyroidism patients, and high-dose intravenous methylprednisolone was administered to ophthalmopathy patients. To explore V-J signatures that separate ophthalmopathy from hyperthyroidism, a discovery set of more than 95 patients was enrolled, consisting of 43 with ophthalmopathy and some 56 with stable hyperthyroidism. An independent validation cohort comprised some 19 hyperthyroidism patients and some 16 patients who later progressed from hyperthyroidism to ophthalmopathy. To tell Graves' ophthalmopathy apart from Graves' hyperthyroidism, and to predict which patients would progress to ophthalmopathy, the study relied on TCR beta repertoire signatures. General study outcomes and caveats: In cross-validation, the 13-signature model distinguished ophthalmopathy from stable hyperthyroidism with approximately 90% sensitivity and about 81% specificity, and in the test set the corresponding values were approximately 80% and 75%. Most of the expanded thyroid clonotypes with a frequency above 0.001 were also detected in blood, and it was suggested that the thyroid immune response may be reflected by blood repertoires. Sample size was not statistically predetermined, and group allocation was not concealed from the investigators. In validation, the model predicted ophthalmopathy progression with 70.59% sensitivity and less than 80% specificity; roughly eleven predicted patients were CT-confirmed with GO in a median of around 6 months.

Ophthalmopathy patients were characterized by moderately to severely active disease, a Clinical Activity Score of at least 3, a NOSPECS grade of at least 4, and a disease duration under 3 months. Patients with other autoimmune diseases, uncontrolled infections, pregnancy or lactation were excluded. Diagnosis relied on clinical symptoms, serum thyroxine, TRAb, thyroid ultrasound and orbital computed tomography. Ficoll-Paque density gradient centrifugation was used to isolate PBMCs from approximately 11 ml of fresh peripheral blood. Total RNA was extracted with Trizol reagent and quality-checked on an Agilent 2100 Bioanalyzer. The sample holds many counts of this clonotype. Which antigen it targets is not known. Per-base qualities were not stored, and no clone one base away is much larger. V loses 3 bases at its end and J loses 4 bases; junction bases beyond the gene matches: 14. The CDR3 contains 17 residues, cysteine and phenylalanine counted. Left in the record is the CDR3 DNA by itself, 51 bases read in frame from the first base.

For repertoire sequencing, the TCR beta CDR3 regions were amplified from RNA transcripts. The first round was an RT-PCR using HTBI primers with the Qiagen OneStep RT-PCR kit, and this first round was followed by a second-round multiplex PCR, then size selection and purification. Libraries were sequenced on an Illumina HiSeq2000 using paired-end 100 bp reads. From the authors' description of their analysis: SOAPnuke was used to process the reads, removing any read that contained adapters or uncalled bases, had a mean Phred below 15, or lacked an exact match to the constant primer or identifier. COPE v1.2.5 was used to merge high-quality paired reads. Each unique nucleotide sequence was defined as a clonotype, and clonotypes were aligned to IMGT TRB V, D and J references with MiTCR v1.1. The analysis was limited to V-J combinations with a frequency above 0.0001, which together covered approximately 99% of the repertoires. For each V-J combination, a TCR clonal expansion and chaos score was defined as F50 clonal expansion divided by the chaos observed in the TCRdist matrix. Features were reduced by Welch's t-statistics and random forest to around 13 V-J combinations, which fed a naive Bayes classifier. The Morisita-Horn index was used to measure how similar the thyroid and blood repertoires were. The public reads were quality trimmed at Q25 with fastp and then assembled into clones with MiXCR by TCRdb, keeping productive beta chains. Rows merge per CDR3 protein into single entries with the most common DNA and genes. Clone size and V and J calls follow TCRdb, not the original study. Present in this sample are about 340,000 distinct CDR3 sequences, 15% to 20% of which were seen just once. Of the sample, roughly an eighth falls within the top ten clones.

The receptor was derived from an adult man with Graves' ophthalmopathy. Rearrangement joined TRBV12-3 or TRBV12-4 to TRBJ2-7; 8 central bases correspond to TRBD2. The specimen was peripheral blood. The nucleotide sequence reads as follows: TGTGCCAGCAGTTTCGACCCCGGGACTAGTTTTACATACGAGCAGTACTTC. Protein translation: CASSFDPGTSFTYEQYF.